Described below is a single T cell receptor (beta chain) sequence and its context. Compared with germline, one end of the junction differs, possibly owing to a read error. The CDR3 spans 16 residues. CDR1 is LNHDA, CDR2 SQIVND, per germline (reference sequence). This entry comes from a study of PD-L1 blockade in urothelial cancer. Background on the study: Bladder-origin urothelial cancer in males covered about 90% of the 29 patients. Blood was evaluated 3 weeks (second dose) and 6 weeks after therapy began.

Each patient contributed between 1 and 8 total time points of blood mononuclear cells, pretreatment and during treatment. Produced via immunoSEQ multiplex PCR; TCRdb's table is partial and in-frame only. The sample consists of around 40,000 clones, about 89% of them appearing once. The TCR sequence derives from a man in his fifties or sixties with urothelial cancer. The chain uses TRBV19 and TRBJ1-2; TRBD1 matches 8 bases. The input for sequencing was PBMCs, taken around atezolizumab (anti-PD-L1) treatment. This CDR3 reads CASSLQGEEANSGYTF. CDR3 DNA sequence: TGTGCCAGTAGCCTACAGGGGGAAGAGGCCAACTCTGGCTACACCTTC.